This TCR beta chain was profiled in a study of cytomegalovirus exposure and HLA in healthy donors. Findings of the study overall: Published work reported that the classifier diagnosed cytomegalovirus status with high specificity and sensitivity.

The primer mix had 60 Vbeta and 13 Jbeta primers. Assay: immunoSEQ multiplex PCR; the TCRdb copy retains only in-frame clones and omits some. The table shows approximately 200,000 clones, with 79% occurring only once. Germline assignment: CDR1 SSHAT and CDR2 FNYEAQ (reference sequence). V was cut by 0 bases and J by 10 bases, with 10 bases left in between. This CDR3 is 13 amino acids long. Regarding this clone: Its antigen is currently unknown.

The chain is built from TRBV7-7 and TRBJ2-1; D gene ambiguous. The receptor was derived from a girl aged 10-17 years in good health and CMV-seropositive. Sequencing used PBMCs. Written as DNA, the CDR3 is TGTGCCAGCAGCTTAGCCGGTTCTGAAGAGCAGTTCTTC. It codes for CASSLAGSEEQFF. Based on the CDR3 plus reference TRBV7-7 and TRBJ2-1, the full variable domain is GAGVSQSPRYKVTKRGQDVTLRCDPISSHATLYWYQQALGQGPEFLTYFNYEAQPDKSGLPSDRFSAERPEGSISTLTIQRTEQRDSAMYRCASSLAGSEEQFFGPGTRLTVL.